These 18 T cell receptor beta chains were sequenced from one sample in a study of CD8 T cells in ankylosing spondylitis. One entry per CDR3 protein, called by TCRdb with MiXCR from the 5' RACE reads. The data hold 350,000 to 550,000 distinct CDR3 sequences, with roughly 25% observed a single time. Findings and limits, study-wide: What appeared characteristic of ankylosing spondylitis blood was a TCR beta motif of eight or nine highly homologous variants.

These TCRs are of unknown antigen specificity. What was sequenced was blood, either unsorted or a sorted T cell fraction (not recorded which). The receptors here all came from a male donor with ankylosing spondylitis.

This clonotype has only a few counts. The chain joins TRBV7-8 to TRBJ1-2; a possible D gene is TRBD1 (5 bases). Trimming removed 5 bases at V and 3 bases at J, with 13 bases between. Germline V gene sequence: CDR1 SGHVS, CDR2 FQNEAQ. CDR3 size: 14 residues. CDR3 residues: CASSPRETDYGYTF. The CDR3 nucleotides read TGTGCCAGCAGCCCCCGCGAGACAGACTATGGCTACACCTTC.

This sequence joins TRBV20-1 and TRBJ2-7; no clear D gene. Germline V gene data show CDR1 as DFQATT and CDR2 as SNEGSKA (reference sequence). This CDR3 has 11 amino acids. Trimming shortened V by 7 bases and J by 0 bases, and 7 bases separated the two germline ends. The CDR3 DNA follows: TGCAGTGGCGAGAGCTCCTACGAGCAGTACTTC. It translates to CSGESSYEQYF.

V and J are TRBV2 and TRBJ1-1; D unresolved. CDR3 length equals 14 residues. V lost 4 bases, J lost 3 bases, and 12 bases lay in between. The germline V gene has CDR1 SNHLY and CDR2 FYNNEI. CDR3 sequence: CASSVVGVDTEAFF. In DNA, the CDR3 is TGTGCCAGCAGTGTAGTGGGAGTTGACACTGAAGCTTTCTTT. The variable domain in full, completed from reference TRBV2 and TRBJ1-1, reads EPEVTQTPSHQVTQMGQEVILRCVPISNHLYFYWYRQILGQKVEFLVSFYNNEISEKSEIFDDQFSVERPDGSNFTLKIRSTKLEDSAMYFCASSVVGVDTEAFFGQGTRLTVV.

This clonotype showed up just a few times. This chain connects TRBV4-1 to TRBJ1-2; 9 bases fit TRBD1. The V and J ends lost 2 bases and 4 bases, in that order; junction bases with no gene match: 11. CDR3 length: 17 residues. Germline-derived CDR1 and CDR2 are MGHRA and YSYEKL. The CDR3 spells CASSQPFNRGQVYGYTF. The CDR3 nucleotides are TGCGCCAGCAGCCAACCATTTAACAGGGGGCAAGTCTATGGCTACACCTTC.

The table lists this clonotype with a few counts. The gene calls are TRBV20-1 and TRBJ1-1; possibly TRBD1 for D (5 bases). Germline lookup yields CDR1 DFQATT and CDR2 SNEGSKA (reference sequence). The CDR3 runs 13 residues. Trimming stripped 7 bases from V and 0 bases from J, with 12 bases between. The chain's CDR3 is CSGAGRVNTEAFF. The CDR3 DNA reads as TGCAGTGGCGCGGGACGGGTGAACACTGAAGCTTTCTTT.

This clonotype came up many times. The CDR3 DNA reads TGCAGTGCTAGAGTGTCAGCGCCCTACAATGAGCAGTTCTTC. Amino acids: CSARVSAPYNEQFF. The genes are TRBV20-1 and TRBJ2-1; no reliable D call. The CDR3 is 14 residues long. V lost 1 base and J lost 2, with 9 bases in between. Germline CDR1 DFQATT, CDR2 SNEGSKA (reference sequence).

This clonotype was observed a few times. This chain uses TRBV20-1 with TRBJ2-2; the D gene is possibly TRBD1 (6 bases). CDR1 is DFQATT and CDR2 is SNEGSKA in the germline V gene (reference sequence). The CDR3 is made up of 15 amino acids. V was cut by 5 bases and J by 4 bases, with 17 bases left in between. The CDR3 nucleotides are TGCAGTGCTCCAAAACAGGGACCTGCCACCGGGGAGCTGTTTTTT. Protein: CSAPKQGPATGELFF.

This clonotype was found many times. The V gene is TRBV6-2 or TRBV6-3, the J gene TRBJ2-1; TRBD1 is a possible D gene (5 bases). This CDR3 is built from 17 residues. The ends were cut back, 0 bases at V and 8 bases at J, with 20 bases in the middle. Germline assignment: CDR1 MNHEY and CDR2 SVGEGT. Written as DNA, the CDR3 is TGTGCCAGCAGTTACTCGGGGCGCAGGACAAAAATGTATGAGCAGTTCTTC. Its translation: CASSYSGRRTKMYEQFF.

The chain uses TRBV20-1 and TRBJ2-2; 8 bases fit TRBD2. Germline-derived CDR1 and CDR2 are DFQATT and SNEGSKA (reference sequence). Losses at the gene ends were 1 base for V and 8 bases for J; bases not matched to a gene: 9. The length of the CDR3 is 15 residues. CDR3 protein: CSARVVSGARGELFF. In DNA, the CDR3 is TGCAGTGCTAGAGTGGTTAGCGGGGCCAGGGGGGAGCTGTTTTTT.

V and J are TRBV4-1 and TRBJ2-5; D is possibly TRBD1 (6 bases). The germline gives CDR1 MGHRA, CDR2 YSYEKL. V lost 4 bases, J lost 1 base, and 10 bases lay in between. This CDR3 comprises 14 residues. The DNA for the CDR3 is TGCGCCAGCAGCCTAACGACAGGCCAAGAGACCCAGTACTTC. Residues: CASSLTTGQETQYF.

This chain uses TRBV7-2 with TRBJ2-3; TRBD1 matches 8 bases. After removal of 6 bases from V and 0 bases from J, the junction contained 8 bases not matched to a gene. The germline gives CDR1 SGHTA, CDR2 FQGNSA. The CDR3 has 16 amino acids. CDR3 sequence reads: CASRKRTGLSTDTQYF. The CDR3 nucleotides are TGTGCCAGCAGAAAAAGGACAGGGCTTAGCACAGATACGCAGTATTTT.

This clonotype showed up just a few times. This chain connects TRBV20-1 to TRBJ2-1, with 7 bases lining up with TRBD2. CDR1 DFQATT and CDR2 SNEGSKA come from the germline V gene (reference sequence). This CDR3 has 15 amino acids. V lost 2 bases, J lost 7 bases, and 11 bases stayed unmatched. Written as DNA, the CDR3 is TGCAGTGCTAGAAAGAGCTGGGACTACAAAAATGAGCAGTTCTTC. Translating gives CSARKSWDYKNEQFF.

In its sample, this clonotype was seen a few times. In DNA, the CDR3 is TGTGCCAGCAGCTCCCGGACAGGGGAGGTCGATGGCTACACCTTC. Amino acids: CASSSRTGEVDGYTF. The gene calls are TRBV7-9 and TRBJ1-2; 9 bases line up with TRBD1. J lost 6 bases, V lost 4 bases, and 9 bases had no gene match. The CDR3 consists of 15 residues. Germline V CDR1 and CDR2: SEHNR, FQNEAQ (reference sequence).

This rearrangement joins TRBV27 to TRBJ2-5; 11 nucleotides align to TRBD2. The V gene's germline CDR1 is MNHEY and CDR2 SMNVEV (reference sequence). The CDR3 runs to 21 residues. Germline trimming cut 1 base from V and 2 bases from J; bases unmatched to any gene: 18. The CDR3 here is CASSLWSPVGLAGIDQETQYF. CDR3 coding DNA: TGTGCCAGCAGTTTATGGTCCCCTGTTGGACTAGCGGGCATCGATCAAGAGACCCAGTACTTC.

In this sample, this clonotype turned up many times. The rearrangement links TRBV18 to TRBJ1-2, with 10 bases identical to TRBD1. The CDR3 has 15 residues. Trimming removed 0 bases from V and 6 bases from J; junction bases left unmatched: 4. CDR1 and CDR2 from the germline V gene are KGHSH and LQKENI. CDR3 nucleotide sequence: TGTGCCAGCTCACCACCAGGGGACAGGGGACATGGCTACACCTTC. This gives the protein CASSPPGDRGHGYTF.

This clonotype was recorded a few times. The rearrangement uses TRBV7-9 and TRBJ2-1; D unclear. Germline CDR1 SEHNR, CDR2 FQNEAQ (reference sequence). The germline V and J ends were trimmed by 2 bases and 5 bases, with 7 bases remaining between them. The CDR3 is made up of 13 amino acids. CDR3 loop: CASSLLLDNEQFF. As DNA, the CDR3 is TGTGCCAGCAGCTTATTATTAGACAATGAGCAGTTCTTC. The variable domain in full, with the rest retrieved from reference TRBV7-9 and TRBJ2-1, is DTGVSQNPRHKITKRGQNVTFRCDPISEHNRLYWYRQTLGQGPEFLTYFQNEAQLEKSRLLSDRFSAERPKGSFSTLEIQRTEQGDSAMYLCASSLLLDNEQFFGPGTRLTVL.

J is TRBJ2-6 and V is TRBV24-1; D gene unclear. The V gene's germline CDR1 is KGHDR and CDR2 SFDVKD. This CDR3 has 15 amino acids. With 1 base removed from V and 4 bases from J, the gap between germline ends came to 7 bases. The CDR3 bases are TGTGCCACCAGTGATTTTCGGAAGGGGGCCAACGTCCTGACTTTC. This codes for CATSDFRKGANVLTF.

This clonotype has only a few counts. V and J are TRBV14 and TRBJ2-1, with 9 bases aligning to TRBD2. Per the germline V gene, CDR1 is SGHDN and CDR2 is FVKESK. This CDR3 is built from 15 residues. J lost 2 bases, V lost 5 bases, and 4 bases had no gene match. The CDR3 loop is CASSASSGAYNEQFF. The CDR3 DNA is TGTGCCAGCAGCGCCTCTAGCGGGGCCTACAATGAGCAGTTCTTC.